These T cell receptor beta chains were read from a single sample in a study of response to subunit inactivated influenza vaccine. TCRdb called the RT-PCR reads again in MiXCR, with one record for every CDR3 protein. The profile shows 500,000 to 600,000 distinct CDR3 sequences, roughly 12% of them singletons. The same data also went into a second study, on T cells expressing NK-cell markers.

Sample: PBMCs from blood, taken on the day of vaccination. The receptors shown here come from a man aged 45-65 years who received an inactivated influenza vaccine. Both conserved end residues are part of each CDR3. A D gene is named only where the DNA matches it firmly. Size tells how often a clone was seen (once, few, many) or the class of an expanded clone, and some rows leave it out.

. | TRBJ2-1 | TRBV5-1 | many | TGCGCCAGCAGCTCTCGGACACAGTACAATGAGCAGTTCTTC | CASSSRTQYNEQFF
. | TRBJ2-4 | TRBV19 | few | TGTGCCAGTACTCAGGAGGGCATTCAGTACTTC | CASTQEGIQYF
. | TRBJ2-2 | TRBV27 | . | TGTGCCAGCAGTTCGAGACTAACACGAGCCGGGGAGCTGTTTTTT | CASSSRLTRAGELFF
. | TRBJ2-2 | TRBV7-9 | . | TGTGCCAGCAGCTTAATTACCACCGGGGAGCTGTTTTTT | CASSLITTGELFF
TRBD2 | TRBJ2-1 | TRBV29-1 | many | TGCAGCGTTGACCTAGCGGGAGGGCTAGGCGAGCAGTTCTTC | CSVDLAGGLGEQFF
TRBD1 | TRBJ2-5 | TRBV10-3 | . | TGTGCCATCAGCCAGGGACAGGGTGCGGAGACCCAGTACTTC | CAISQGQGAETQYF
TRBD2 | TRBJ2-1 | TRBV20-1 | few | TGCAGTGCTAGAGATACCCTAGCGGGATTAACCGGTGAGCAGTTCTTC | CSARDTLAGLTGEQFF
TRBD2 | TRBJ2-2 | TRBV5-1 | many | TGCGCCAGCAGCTTGGGTAGCGGGAGTGGAACCACCGGGGAGCTGTTTTTT | CASSLGSGSGTTGELFF
. | TRBJ1-3 | TRBV12-3/TRBV12-4 | . | TGTGCCAGCAGAATAAGGGAGAGCTCTGGAAACACCATATATTTT | CASRIRESSGNTIYF
TRBD2 | TRBJ2-5 | TRBV20-1 | . | TGCAGTGCTAGAGGCACGACTAGCGCACAAGAGACCCAGTACTTC | CSARGTTSAQETQYF
TRBD2 | TRBJ2-2 | TRBV6-1 | few | TGTGCCAGCAGTACAGGACTAGCGAACACCGGGGAGCTGTTTTTT | CASSTGLANTGELFF